The entry below describes one T cell receptor beta chain. The data stem from a study of technical replicates of blood from a few donors. Sequenced by immunoSEQ multiplex PCR; TCRdb stores in-frame clones only, minus some. The sample gives over 50,000 clones, 70% to 90% of which show up once; approximately 5.1% is in the top ten. The sequence derives from a human donor in good health. Some clones in this sample may be carry-over from other donors' samples. Material: PBMCs.

The CDR3 nucleotides read TGTGCCAGCAGTCTCACGAGGACAGGGGTCTACGAGCAGTACTTC. Encoded protein: CASSLTRTGVYEQYF. The rearrangement joins TRBV6-5 to TRBJ2-7; 9 bases are a match to TRBD1. V shed 5 bases and J 3 bases; nucleotides not matched to a gene: 8. Germline CDR1 MNHEY, CDR2 SVGAGI. The CDR3 runs 15 residues.